Below are 11 T cell receptor beta chains sequenced from a single sample in a study of T-cell reconstitution after alpha-beta-depleted transplantation in children. Unique molecular identifiers were used in preparing the TCRbeta library. MiXCR, applied by TCRdb to the PCR reads, yields one record per CDR3 protein. The repertoire holds a few hundred thousand distinct CDR3 sequences, roughly 9.1% seen once, with about 8% in the top ten. This material consisted of PBMCs, taken before TCRalphabeta/CD19-depleted stem cell transplant. Receptors originate from a boy under two years old with acute myeloid leukemia, due to receive a stem cell transplant.

V is TRBV4-3 and J is TRBJ2-2; 10 positions agree with TRBD1. V gave up 0 bases and J gave up 3 bases; unmatched junction bases: 4. This CDR3 comprises 17 residues. The V gene's germline CDR1 is LGHNA and CDR2 YSLEER. The CDR3 DNA reads TGCGCCAGCAGCCAAGATAGGGGGACAGGGGACACCGGGGAGCTGTTTTTT. Translating it yields CASSQDRGTGDTGELFF.

This clonotype was observed many times. This rearrangement joins TRBV7-9 to TRBJ1-5; D uncertain. The germline V and J ends were trimmed by 1 base and 4 bases, with 8 bases remaining between them. Germline CDR1 is SEHNR and CDR2 is FQNEAQ (reference sequence). CDR3 length equals 14 residues. CDR3 region: CASSLDERNQPQHF. DNA for the CDR3: TGTGCCAGCAGCTTAGACGAGAGGAATCAGCCCCAGCATTTT.

This clonotype was found many times. The gene calls are TRBV20-1 and TRBJ1-1; D may be TRBD1 (5 bases). This CDR3 contains 12 residues. CDR1 is DFQATT and CDR2 is SNEGSKA in the germline V gene (reference sequence). V was clipped by 5 bases and J by 7 bases, with 14 bases between them. CDR3 in amino acids: CSAVRGFGEAFF. In nucleotides, the CDR3 is TGCAGTGCTGTTCGGGGCTTCGGTGAAGCTTTCTTT.

This clonotype was found many times. The chain carries TRBV20-1 and TRBJ2-7; possibly TRBD1 or TRBD2 for D (5 bases each). Looked up from germline, CDR1 is DFQATT and CDR2 is SNEGSKA (reference sequence). CDR3 length: 16 residues. Trimming removed 4 bases at V and 7 bases at J, with 26 bases between. CDR3 bases: TGCAGTGCTATACCACCCCGTGGGGGTCGGTTTAATGAGCAGTACTTC. Amino acid sequence: CSAIPPRGGRFNEQYF.

This clonotype was recorded at least ten times. CDR3 in amino acids: CASSTDGGVWGETQYF. The CDR3, as DNA: TGTGCCAGCAGCACCGACGGGGGAGTATGGGGAGAGACCCAGTACTTC. The rearrangement uses TRBV12-3 or TRBV12-4 and TRBJ2-5; possibly TRBD2 for D (6 bases). CDR3 length: 16 amino acids. V was pared by 6 bases and J by 4 bases, with 21 bases between.

In its sample, this clonotype was seen many times. This chain joins TRBV29-1 and TRBJ2-7; D not resolved. The CDR3 spans 13 residues. Germline assignment: CDR1 SQVTM and CDR2 ANQGSEA. The ends were cut back, 3 bases at V and 5 bases at J, with 14 bases in the middle. This CDR3 reads CSVEIRVGDEQYF. The CDR3 bases are TGCAGCGTTGAGATTAGGGTCGGTGACGAGCAGTACTTC.

This clonotype has at least ten counts. As DNA, the CDR3 is TGTGCCAGCAGCTTAAAAGGGGGCCCCACAGATACGCAGTATTTT. Translating it yields CASSLKGGPTDTQYF. The V gene is TRBV5-6, the J gene TRBJ2-3; the match to TRBD1 covers 7 bases. The ends lost 2 bases at V and 2 bases at J; junction bases unmatched: 5. The CDR3 covers 15 residues. Germline V gives CDR1 SGHDT, CDR2 YYEEEE.

This clonotype has ten or more counts. This chain uses TRBV6-1 with TRBJ1-2, with D perhaps matching TRBD1 (5 bases). Trimming took off 4 bases at V and 4 bases at J, with 16 bases between the two ends. This CDR3 has 15 amino acids. Per germline, CDR1 MNHNS and CDR2 SASEGT. In DNA, the CDR3 is TGTGCCAGCAGTGTCGGGCAGGGAGGCAGCTATGGCTACACCTTC. This encodes CASSVGQGGSYGYTF.

This clonotype was seen many times. The rearrangement joins TRBV12-3 or TRBV12-4 to TRBJ2-3; 7 bases are shared with TRBD1. The CDR3 consists of 14 residues. Trimming removed 5 bases from V and 5 bases from J; junction bases left unmatched: 7. CDR3 in amino acids: CASSPLRGRDTQYF. As DNA, the CDR3 is TGTGCCAGCAGTCCCTTAAGGGGGCGAGATACGCAGTATTTT.

This clonotype was seen ten or more times. The chain is built from TRBV2 and TRBJ1-6; D uncertain. CDR3 length: 14 amino acids. Trimming took off 4 bases at V and 8 bases at J, with 12 bases between the two ends. CDR1 and CDR2 (germline): SNHLY, FYNNEI. The chain's CDR3 is CASSVPGRDSPLHF. The DNA for the CDR3 is TGTGCCAGCAGTGTCCCGGGTAGGGATTCACCCCTCCACTTT.

The chain links TRBV13 to TRBJ2-7, with D perhaps matching TRBD1 (6 bases). Trimming took off 2 bases at V and 5 bases at J, with 13 bases between the two ends. CDR3 length: 14 amino acids. The V gene's germline CDR1 is PRHDT and CDR2 FYEKMQ (reference sequence). The CDR3 nucleotides are TGTGCCAGCAGCTTATATGGACAGACCCACGAGCAGTACTTC. Translating it yields CASSLYGQTHEQYF.